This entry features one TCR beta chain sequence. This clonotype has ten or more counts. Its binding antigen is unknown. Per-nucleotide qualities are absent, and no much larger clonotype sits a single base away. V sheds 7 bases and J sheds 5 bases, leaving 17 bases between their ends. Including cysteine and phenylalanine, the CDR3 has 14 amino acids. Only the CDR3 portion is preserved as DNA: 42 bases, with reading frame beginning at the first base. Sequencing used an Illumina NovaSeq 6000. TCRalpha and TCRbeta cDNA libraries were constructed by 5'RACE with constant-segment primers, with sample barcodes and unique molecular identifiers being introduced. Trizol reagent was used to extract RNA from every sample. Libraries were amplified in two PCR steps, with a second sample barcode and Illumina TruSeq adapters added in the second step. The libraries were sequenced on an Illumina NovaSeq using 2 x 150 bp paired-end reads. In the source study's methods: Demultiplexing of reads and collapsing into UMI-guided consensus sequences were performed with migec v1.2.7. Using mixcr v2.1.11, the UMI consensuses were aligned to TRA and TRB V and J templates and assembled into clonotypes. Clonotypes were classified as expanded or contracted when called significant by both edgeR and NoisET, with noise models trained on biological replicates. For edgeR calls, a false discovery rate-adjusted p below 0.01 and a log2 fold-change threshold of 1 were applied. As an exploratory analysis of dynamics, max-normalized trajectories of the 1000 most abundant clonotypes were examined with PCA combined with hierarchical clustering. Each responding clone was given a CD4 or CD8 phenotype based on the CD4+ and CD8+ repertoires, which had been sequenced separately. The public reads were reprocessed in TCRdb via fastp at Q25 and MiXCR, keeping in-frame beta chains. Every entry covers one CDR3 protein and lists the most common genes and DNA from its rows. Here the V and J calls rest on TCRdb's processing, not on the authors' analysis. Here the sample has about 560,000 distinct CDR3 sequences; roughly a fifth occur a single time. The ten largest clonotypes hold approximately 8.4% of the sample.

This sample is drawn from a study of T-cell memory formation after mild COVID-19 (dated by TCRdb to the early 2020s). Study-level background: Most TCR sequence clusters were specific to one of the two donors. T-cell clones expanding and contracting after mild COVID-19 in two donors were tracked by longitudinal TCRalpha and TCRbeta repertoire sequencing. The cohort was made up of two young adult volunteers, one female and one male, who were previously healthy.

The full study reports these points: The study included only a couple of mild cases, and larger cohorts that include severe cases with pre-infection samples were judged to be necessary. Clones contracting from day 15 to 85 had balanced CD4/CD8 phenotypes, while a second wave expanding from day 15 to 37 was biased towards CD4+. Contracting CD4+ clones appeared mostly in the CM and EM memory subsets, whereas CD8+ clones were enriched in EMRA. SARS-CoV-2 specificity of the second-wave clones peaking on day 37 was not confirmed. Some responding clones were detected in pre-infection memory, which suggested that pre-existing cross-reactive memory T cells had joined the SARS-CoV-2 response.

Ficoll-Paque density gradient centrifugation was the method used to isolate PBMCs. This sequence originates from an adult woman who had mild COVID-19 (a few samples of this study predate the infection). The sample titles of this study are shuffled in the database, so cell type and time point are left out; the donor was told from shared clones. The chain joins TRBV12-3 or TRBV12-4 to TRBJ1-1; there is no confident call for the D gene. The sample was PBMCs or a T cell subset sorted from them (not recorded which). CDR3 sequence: CASTQGLGRTEAFF. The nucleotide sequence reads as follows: TGTGCCAGCACCCAAGGGTTAGGGCGGACTGAAGCTTTCTTT.